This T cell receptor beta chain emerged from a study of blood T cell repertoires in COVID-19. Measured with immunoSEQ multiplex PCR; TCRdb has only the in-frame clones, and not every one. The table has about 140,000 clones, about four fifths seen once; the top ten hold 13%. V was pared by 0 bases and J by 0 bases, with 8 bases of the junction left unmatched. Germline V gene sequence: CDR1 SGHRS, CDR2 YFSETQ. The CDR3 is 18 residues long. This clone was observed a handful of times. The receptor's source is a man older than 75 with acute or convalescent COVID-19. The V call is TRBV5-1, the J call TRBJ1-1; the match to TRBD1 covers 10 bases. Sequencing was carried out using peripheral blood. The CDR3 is CASSLARDRGFVNTEAFF. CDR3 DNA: TGCGCCAGCAGCTTGGCCCGGGACAGGGGTTTCGTGAACACTGAAGCTTTCTTT.